This TCR beta chain was captured in a study of T-cell memory formation after mild COVID-19. Study background: The TCR clusters were mostly specific to one donor. General study results and limits: Clones that contracted clustered mainly in CM and EM if CD4+ and in EMRA if CD8+.

TCRdb re-derived calls from the 5' RACE reads in MiXCR, one entry per CDR3 protein. The data hold hundreds of thousands of distinct CDR3 sequences, with about 20% observed a single time. CDR3 length: 13 residues. After removal of 5 bases from V and 14 bases from J, the junction contained 12 bases not matched to a gene. Looked up from germline, CDR1 is SGHRS and CDR2 is YFSETQ. Points on this clonotype: Its antigen remains unknown.

Sequencing was performed on PBMCs or a T cell subset sorted from them (not recorded which). The V gene is TRBV5-1, the J gene TRBJ2-4, with 8 bases lining up with TRBD1. This TCR derives from an adult woman who had mild COVID-19 (a few samples of this study predate the infection). Cell type and time point are not known. The CDR3 coding sequence is TGCGCCAGCAGGGTGGACTTCCCGGGACAGGAGTACTTC. Translating it yields CASRVDFPGQEYF. The full variable domain, completed using reference TRBV5-1 and TRBJ2-4, is KAGVTQTPRYLIKTRGQQVTLSCSPISGHRSVSWYQQTPGQGLQFLFEYFSETQRNKGNFPGRFSGRQFSNSRSEMNVSTLELGDSALYLCASRVDFPGQEYFGAGTRLSVL.